The source of this T cell receptor beta chain is a study of radiation and T cells in renal cell carcinoma. Time point indicated: blood 2 weeks post-SBRT. Indicated treatment: 15 Gy SBRT to primary tumor, nephrectomy 4 weeks later. Germline assignment: CDR1 LNHDA and CDR2 SQIVND (reference sequence). The length of the CDR3 is 14 residues. V gave up 6 bases and J gave up 4 bases; unmatched junction bases: 6. Generated by immunoSEQ multiplex PCR, the TCRdb table keeps only in-frame clones and is missing some. The repertoire holds roughly 78,000 clones, 82% seen once, with approximately 6% in the top ten.

This TCR was sampled from a man in his 60s with renal cell carcinoma. The chain couples TRBV19 to TRBJ2-7, with 10 bases fitting TRBD1. The input for sequencing was blood, taken from a patient whose treatment included radiotherapy and nephrectomy. CDR3 DNA: TGTGCCAGTAGCGAGGGGACAGGGGTGTACGAGCAGTACTTC. Protein product: CASSEGTGVYEQYF.